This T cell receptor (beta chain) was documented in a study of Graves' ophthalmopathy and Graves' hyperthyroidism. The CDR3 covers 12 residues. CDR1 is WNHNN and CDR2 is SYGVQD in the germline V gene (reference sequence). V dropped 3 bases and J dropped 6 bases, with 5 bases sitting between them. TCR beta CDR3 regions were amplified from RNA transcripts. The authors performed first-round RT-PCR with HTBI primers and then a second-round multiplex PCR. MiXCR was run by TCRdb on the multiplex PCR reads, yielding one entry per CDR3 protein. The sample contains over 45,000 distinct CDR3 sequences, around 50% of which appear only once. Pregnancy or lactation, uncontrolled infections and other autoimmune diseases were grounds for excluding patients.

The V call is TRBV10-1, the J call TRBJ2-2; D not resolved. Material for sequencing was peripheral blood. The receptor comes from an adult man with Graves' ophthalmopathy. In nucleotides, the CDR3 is TGCGCCAGCAGTGACCGTCCCGGGGAGCTGTTTTTT. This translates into CASSDRPGELFF.